This TCR beta chain was identified during a study of response to subunit inactivated influenza vaccine. Study-wide results and limits: Few new T cells, the authors suggested, are recruited by each seasonal influenza vaccination.

TCRdb used MiXCR to reprocess the RT-PCR reads, holding one entry per CDR3 protein. The profile shows 300,000 to 350,000 distinct CDR3 sequences, about 20% of them singletons. This clonotype appeared a few times. Its antigen is unknown. V lost 1 base to trimming and J lost 4 bases, with 7 bases between them. Germline CDR1 LGHNA, CDR2 YNFKEQ. This CDR3 is built from 13 residues. V is TRBV4-2 and J is TRBJ1-2; D not certain. The TCR comes from a man aged 50-75 years who received an inactivated influenza vaccine. The sample in question was PBMCs from blood, obtained approximately 20 months after vaccination. CDR3 loop: CASSQGGAYGYTF. The CDR3 DNA reads TGTGCCAGCAGCCAAGGAGGCGCCTATGGCTACACCTTC.